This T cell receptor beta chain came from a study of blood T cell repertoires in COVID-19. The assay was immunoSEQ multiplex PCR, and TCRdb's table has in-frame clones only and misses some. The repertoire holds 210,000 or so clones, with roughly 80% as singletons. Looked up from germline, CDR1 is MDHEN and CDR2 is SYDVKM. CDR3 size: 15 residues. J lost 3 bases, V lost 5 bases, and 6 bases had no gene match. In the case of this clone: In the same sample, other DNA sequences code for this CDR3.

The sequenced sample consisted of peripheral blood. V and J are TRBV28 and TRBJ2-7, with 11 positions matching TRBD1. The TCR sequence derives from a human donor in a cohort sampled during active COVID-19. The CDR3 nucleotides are TGTGCCAGCAGTCCGACCGGGACAGGGGGCTACGAGCAGTACTTC. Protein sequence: CASSPTGTGGYEQYF.